A selection of T cell receptor beta chains follows, all from one sample in a study of beta chain features in type 1 diabetes. Generated by immunoSEQ multiplex PCR, the TCRdb table keeps only in-frame clones and is missing some. The sample shows a few hundred thousand clones, about 10% of them seen only once. Sequenced material: naive CD4+ T cells from blood. The source of these receptors is a woman aged 25 to 39 in good health. The CDR3 runs from the conserved cysteine through the conserved F or W. The D gene is left open where the match is weak. Clone size is shown for a subset of rows, as once, few, many or a class of expanded clone.

clone size: few; V gene: TRBV28; D gene: TRBD2; J gene: TRBJ2-1; CDR3 DNA: TGTGCCAGCAGTTCGACTAGCGGGGGCCAAAATGAGCAGTTCTTC; CDR3 protein: CASSSTSGGQNEQFF
clone size: once; V gene: TRBV7-2; D gene: .; J gene: TRBJ2-5; CDR3 DNA: TGTGCCAGCAGCTTTCCTACAGAGACCCAGTACTTC; CDR3 protein: CASSFPTETQYF
clone size: .; V gene: TRBV7-3; D gene: .; J gene: TRBJ2-7; CDR3 DNA: TGTGCCAGCAGCTTATCCCGGGAGAGGGGCGAGCAGTACTTC; CDR3 protein: CASSLSRERGEQYF
clone size: .; V gene: TRBV10-3; D gene: .; J gene: TRBJ2-3; CDR3 DNA: TGTGCCATGGCCCGGGACACTTACACAGATACGCAGTATTTT; CDR3 protein: CAMARDTYTDTQYF
clone size: few; V gene: TRBV5-4; D gene: TRBD1; J gene: TRBJ2-6; CDR3 DNA: TGTGCCAGCAGCATCCCAGGGACAGTGGGGGCCAACGTCCTGACTTTC; CDR3 protein: CASSIPGTVGANVLTF
clone size: .; V gene: TRBV18; D gene: .; J gene: TRBJ1-4; CDR3 DNA: TGTGCCAGCTCACCACGGGAGGGGATTAATGAAAAACTGTTTTTT; CDR3 protein: CASSPREGINEKLFF
clone size: .; V gene: TRBV9; D gene: TRBD2; J gene: TRBJ2-3; CDR3 DNA: TGTGCCAGCAGCGTAGTGGGTCTAGCGGACGTGACAGATACGCAGTATTTT; CDR3 protein: CASSVVGLADVTDTQYF
clone size: .; V gene: TRBV29-1; D gene: .; J gene: TRBJ1-2; CDR3 DNA: TGCAGCGTTGAAGAGAGGAGCAGGGAGGCCTTTGGCTACACCTTC; CDR3 protein: CSVEERSREAFGYTF
clone size: few; V gene: TRBV28; D gene: .; J gene: TRBJ2-5; CDR3 DNA: TGTGCCAGTTGTTCAGGGGGGGAGACCCAGTACTTC; CDR3 protein: CASCSGGETQYF
clone size: .; V gene: TRBV10-3; D gene: .; J gene: TRBJ2-1; CDR3 DNA: TGTGCCAGCAGTACAGGGTACAATGAGCAGTTCTTC; CDR3 protein: CASSTGYNEQFF
clone size: few; V gene: TRBV6-5; D gene: TRBD1; J gene: TRBJ2-5; CDR3 DNA: TGTGCCAGCAGTAGGACAGGGGGAGGAGGAGAGACCCAGTACTTC; CDR3 protein: CASSRTGGGGETQYF
clone size: few; V gene: TRBV27; D gene: .; J gene: TRBJ2-5; CDR3 DNA: TGTGCCAGCAGCAAACAGGGTCCAGAGACCCAGTACTTC; CDR3 protein: CASSKQGPETQYF
clone size: few; V gene: TRBV2; D gene: .; J gene: TRBJ1-1; CDR3 DNA: TGTGCCAGCAGGGTACAGCTGAACACTGAAGCTTTCTTT; CDR3 protein: CASRVQLNTEAFF
clone size: .; V gene: TRBV5-4; D gene: .; J gene: TRBJ2-5; CDR3 DNA: TGTGCCAGCAGCTTGTTAGGGGAAGAGACCCAGTACTTC; CDR3 protein: CASSLLGEETQYF
clone size: .; V gene: TRBV9; D gene: .; J gene: TRBJ1-1; CDR3 DNA: TGTGCCAGCAGCGTACAAGGACACGCGAACACTGAAGCTTTCTTT; CDR3 protein: CASSVQGHANTEAFF
clone size: few; V gene: TRBV4-3; D gene: TRBD1; J gene: TRBJ2-4; CDR3 DNA: TGCGCCAGCAGCCACCGAGGACAGGGGGCGAACATTCAGTACTTC; CDR3 protein: CASSHRGQGANIQYF
clone size: few; V gene: TRBV2; D gene: TRBD1; J gene: TRBJ2-7; CDR3 DNA: TGTGCCAGCAGTGAAATAGGACAGGGATCGTACGAGCAGTACTTC; CDR3 protein: CASSEIGQGSYEQYF
clone size: .; V gene: TRBV30; D gene: TRBD1; J gene: TRBJ1-4; CDR3 DNA: TGTGCCTGCGACAGGGGAGTTGAAAAACTGTTTTTT; CDR3 protein: CACDRGVEKLFF
clone size: .; V gene: TRBV12-5; D gene: TRBD1; J gene: TRBJ2-3; CDR3 DNA: TGTGCTAGTGGTTTGGGGACAGGGCCAGATACGCAGTATTTT; CDR3 protein: CASGLGTGPDTQYF
clone size: few; V gene: TRBV7-2; D gene: TRBD1; J gene: TRBJ2-1; CDR3 DNA: TGTGCCAGCAGGTCGACAGGGGGCAATGAGCAGTTCTTC; CDR3 protein: CASRSTGGNEQFF
clone size: .; V gene: TRBV5-1; D gene: .; J gene: TRBJ1-2; CDR3 DNA: TGCGCCAGCAGCTTCGGAGACAGGTCGGACTATGGCTACACCTTC; CDR3 protein: CASSFGDRSDYGYTF
clone size: few; V gene: TRBV4-3; D gene: TRBD2; J gene: TRBJ2-5; CDR3 DNA: TGCGCCAGCAGCCAAGCGACTAGCGGCGCGGAGACCCAGTACTTC; CDR3 protein: CASSQATSGAETQYF
clone size: .; V gene: TRBV4-3; D gene: .; J gene: TRBJ2-5; CDR3 DNA: TGCGCCAGCAGCCCTACCGGGACACAGGAGACCCAGTACTTC; CDR3 protein: CASSPTGTQETQYF
clone size: .; V gene: TRBV6-5; D gene: .; J gene: TRBJ2-3; CDR3 DNA: TGTGCCAGCAGTTACTCTCCTCGCACAGATACGCAGTATTTT; CDR3 protein: CASSYSPRTDTQYF
clone size: few; V gene: TRBV7-3; D gene: TRBD2; J gene: TRBJ2-2; CDR3 DNA: TGTGCCAGCAGCCCCCAAGGACTAGCGGGAGGTCGGACCGGGGAGCTGTTTTTT; CDR3 protein: CASSPQGLAGGRTGELFF
clone size: .; V gene: TRBV19; D gene: .; J gene: TRBJ2-7; CDR3 DNA: TGTGCCAGTAGTATAGACGGTTCCTACGAGCAGTACTTC; CDR3 protein: CASSIDGSYEQYF
clone size: few; V gene: TRBV18; D gene: TRBD1; J gene: TRBJ2-1; CDR3 DNA: TGTGCCAGCTCAGAACAGGGGTACAATGAGCAGTTCTTC; CDR3 protein: CASSEQGYNEQFF
clone size: .; V gene: TRBV6-6; D gene: TRBD2; J gene: TRBJ2-1; CDR3 DNA: TGTGCCAGCAGTTACCTACTAGCGGGAGACCACAATGAGCAGTTCTTC; CDR3 protein: CASSYLLAGDHNEQFF
clone size: .; V gene: TRBV28; D gene: TRBD2; J gene: TRBJ2-1; CDR3 DNA: TGTGCCAGCACCCCCGGGGGACTAGCGGGAGAAGGTGCCTACAATGAGCAGTTCTTC; CDR3 protein: CASTPGGLAGEGAYNEQFF
clone size: .; V gene: TRBV5-1; D gene: .; J gene: TRBJ2-3; CDR3 DNA: TGCGCCAGCAGCTTGGATAACCGGGTAATCACAGATACGCAGTATTTT; CDR3 protein: CASSLDNRVITDTQYF
clone size: .; V gene: TRBV28; D gene: .; J gene: TRBJ2-1; CDR3 DNA: TGTGCCAGCAATTCCTGGCAGGTCAACTACAATGAGCAGTTCTTC; CDR3 protein: CASNSWQVNYNEQFF
clone size: few; V gene: TRBV7-2; D gene: TRBD2; J gene: TRBJ2-7; CDR3 DNA: TGTGCCAGCAGCTTTGGTAGCGGGATGGGGTGGGAGCAGTACTTC; CDR3 protein: CASSFGSGMGWEQYF
clone size: once; V gene: TRBV7-3; D gene: TRBD2; J gene: TRBJ2-1; CDR3 DNA: TGTGCCAGCAGCACACGGACTAGCGGGATTATCCACAATGAGCAGTTCTTC; CDR3 protein: CASSTRTSGIIHNEQFF
clone size: .; V gene: TRBV7-9; D gene: .; J gene: TRBJ2-3; CDR3 DNA: TGTGCCACCAAGACAGCTAGCACAGATACGCAGTATTTT; CDR3 protein: CATKTASTDTQYF
clone size: .; V gene: TRBV7-3; D gene: TRBD1; J gene: TRBJ2-7; CDR3 DNA: TGTGCCAGCAGCTTAACGCCGGGACAGGGGGTAGGCGAGCAGTACTTC; CDR3 protein: CASSLTPGQGVGEQYF
clone size: .; V gene: TRBV4-3; D gene: TRBD1; J gene: TRBJ2-1; CDR3 DNA: TGCGCCAGCAGCCCCGGGACAGGGAGGTACAATGAGCAGTTCTTC; CDR3 protein: CASSPGTGRYNEQFF
clone size: .; V gene: TRBV2; D gene: .; J gene: TRBJ1-2; CDR3 DNA: TGTGCCAGCAGTGAATGGGACACCCCTGGTTATGGCTACACCTTC; CDR3 protein: CASSEWDTPGYGYTF